This T cell receptor (beta chain) originates from a study of T cells in Graves' hyperthyroidism and ophthalmopathy. Ten or more counts support this clonotype. RNA transcripts gave rise to amplified TCR beta CDR3 regions. RT-PCR in the first round (using the HTBI primer set) targeted the TCR CDR3. TCRdb re-derived calls from the multiplex PCR reads in MiXCR, one entry per CDR3 protein. Of some 560,000 distinct CDR3 sequences in the sample, about 15% were seen once. CDR3 size: 15 residues. V trimming: 6 bases; J trimming: 5 bases; junction bases outside the gene matches: 10. CDR1 is MNHEY and CDR2 is SVGEGT in the germline V gene.

The receptor was derived from a woman aged 25 to 39 with Graves' hyperthyroidism. Input material: blood. The rearrangement links TRBV6-2 or TRBV6-3 to TRBJ2-1; 7 nucleotides align to TRBD1. The CDR3 sequence: CASRPSGGTDNEQFF. The CDR3 nucleotides read TGTGCCAGCAGGCCATCAGGGGGAACAGACAATGAGCAGTTCTTC.